Below, 19 T cell receptor beta chains from the same sample are listed, as sequenced in a study of blood T cells in healthy people across ages. It was with a sample-barcoded 5' primer and a J-beta primer mix that a second PCR of about 6 to 12 cycles was run. MiXCR, run by TCRdb on the 5' RACE reads, gives a single entry per CDR3 protein. Of about 680,000 distinct CDR3 sequences in the sample, about half are singletons; the top ten hold 30% to 35%. The specimen sequenced was blood. Receptors originate from a woman aged 60 to 75 in good health.

The chain couples TRBV6-4 to TRBJ1-2; 7 positions match TRBD1. The CDR3 sequence is 14 residues long. Per germline, CDR1 MRHNA and CDR2 SNTAGT. The V segment lost 4 bases and the J segment 2 bases; nucleotides outside the gene matches: 4. CDR3 nucleotides: TGTGCCAGCAGTGCCGGGACAGAAAACTATGGCTACACCTTC. This gives the protein CASSAGTENYGYTF.

This clonotype was seen a few times. The chain joins TRBV10-3 to TRBJ1-2; TRBD1 agrees at 7 bases. Looked up from germline, CDR1 is ENHRY and CDR2 is SYGVKD. CDR3 length: 13 amino acids. The J segment lost 5 bases and the V segment lost 4 bases, leaving 4 bases of the junction unmatched. CDR3 sequence reads: CAISVGQEYGYTF. In nucleotides, the CDR3 is TGTGCCATCAGTGTCGGACAGGAATATGGCTACACCTTC.

The V gene is TRBV3-1, the J gene TRBJ1-2; possibly TRBD1 for D (6 bases). Trimming pared 4 bases from V and 4 bases from J, leaving 7 bases between. The CDR3 extends over 12 amino acids. The germline V gene has CDR1 LGHDT and CDR2 YNNKEL (reference sequence). CDR3 DNA: TGTGCCAGCAGCCGACAGGTCTATGGCTACACCTTC. Its protein product is CASSRQVYGYTF.

V gene TRBV4-3 combines with J gene TRBJ2-5; TRBD1 agrees at 8 bases. The J call is doubtful: the DNA matches TRBJ2-7 better. Germline V lookup: CDR1 LGHNA, CDR2 YSLEER. The CDR3 is made up of 16 amino acids. The CDR3 protein is CASSQGKQGGAGEQYF. CDR3 DNA: TGCGCCAGCAGCCAGGGTAAACAGGGGGGAGCTGGCGAGCAGTACTTC.

This sequence joins TRBV24-1 and TRBJ2-5; possibly TRBD1 for D (5 bases). This CDR3 has 14 amino acids. Deletions cut 3 bases from V and 4 bases from J, with 11 bases between. The germline CDR1 and CDR2 sequences are KGHDR and SFDVKD. CDR3 amino acids: CATSDPQGPETQYF. In DNA, the CDR3 is TGTGCCACCAGTGATCCTCAGGGTCCAGAGACCCAGTACTTC.

This clonotype was seen a handful of times. The rearrangement joins TRBV9 to TRBJ2-7; D remains ambiguous. Germline CDR1 SGDLS, CDR2 YYNGEE. CDR3 size: 14 residues. V was clipped by 4 bases and J by 4 bases, with 15 bases between them. The CDR3 DNA reads TGTGCCAGCAGCCCGACCGGCCCCGGATACGAGCAGTACTTC. This translates into CASSPTGPGYEQYF.

This chain connects TRBV5-1 to TRBJ2-3, with D possibly matching TRBD2 (6 bases). Germline loops: CDR1 SGHRS, CDR2 YFSETQ. The CDR3 covers 13 residues. Trimming left V 4 bases short and J 4 bases short, with 10 bases between. CDR3 sequence: CASSDPGADTQYF. CDR3 DNA sequence: TGCGCCAGCAGCGACCCGGGAGCAGATACGCAGTATTTT.

Only a few counts were recorded for this clonotype. The gene calls are TRBV7-2 and TRBJ2-3, with TRBD1 matching over 7 bases. The CDR3 has 16 residues. Germline V lookup: CDR1 SGHTA, CDR2 FQGNSA. J lost 3 bases, V lost 5 bases, and 11 bases had no gene match. The CDR3, as DNA: TGTGCCAGCAGCCGAACTTGGGGACAGTTAACAGATACGCAGTATTTT. Residues: CASSRTWGQLTDTQYF.

This clonotype was counted between two and nine times. The chain employs TRBV27 and TRBJ2-1; TRBD1 agrees at 8 bases. Germline loops: CDR1 MNHEY, CDR2 SMNVEV (reference sequence). This CDR3 region has 14 residues. J gave up 8 bases and V 4 bases, and 7 bases lay outside the gene matches. Here the CDR3 reads CASSSGQGFYEQFF. CDR3 bases: TGTGCCAGCAGTTCCGGACAGGGCTTCTATGAGCAGTTCTTC.

The chain links TRBV18 to TRBJ2-3; D possibly corresponds to TRBD2 (6 bases). From germline, CDR1 is KGHSH and CDR2 LQKENI. The CDR3 extends over 16 amino acids. V was shortened by 2 bases and J by 0 bases, with 12 bases between the two germline ends. In nucleotides, the CDR3 is TGTGCCAGCTCACCAACCCGGGAGCCAAGCACAGATACGCAGTATTTT. Translated: CASSPTREPSTDTQYF.

This clonotype appeared many times. The rearrangement joins TRBV29-1 to TRBJ2-5, with TRBD1 identical over 8 bases. Trimming cost V 4 bases and J 4 bases; bases outside gene matches: 2. The V gene's germline CDR1 is SQVTM and CDR2 ANQGSEA. The CDR3 extends over 12 amino acids. CDR3 DNA: TGCAGCGTTGGGGGGACAGGAGAGACCCAGTACTTC. Translated, it gives CSVGGTGETQYF.

J is TRBJ1-4 and V is TRBV20-1; D possibly corresponds to TRBD1 (6 bases). Trimming took 0 bases from V and 4 from J, leaving 15 bases between them. The germline V gene has CDR1 DFQATT and CDR2 SNEGSKA (reference sequence). The length of the CDR3 is 16 residues. The CDR3 region has the DNA TGCAGTGCTAGAGAAGGGGGACCGCTGAATAATGAAAAACTGTTTTTT. This translates into CSAREGGPLNNEKLFF.

The chain couples TRBV2 to TRBJ2-5; possibly TRBD1 or TRBD2 for D (5 bases each). Germline V lookup: CDR1 SNHLY, CDR2 FYNNEI. V lost 6 bases and J 1 base, leaving 15 bases between the germline ends. The CDR3 spans 15 residues. The CDR3 loop reads CASSTLRGVQETQYF. Written as DNA, the CDR3 is TGTGCCAGCAGCACTCTCAGAGGGGTCCAAGAGACCCAGTACTTC.

This clonotype was seen only a few times. The chain employs TRBV20-1 and TRBJ2-1; 10 bases map to TRBD2. Germline CDR1 and CDR2: DFQATT and SNEGSKA (reference sequence). This CDR3 has 17 amino acids. The CDR3 region has the DNA TGCAGCTATAGCGGGAGGACCTATATAAGCTCCTACAATGAGCAGTTCTTC. It codes for CSYSGRTYISSYNEQFF.

This clonotype was seen more than once but under ten times. This chain's CDR3 is CASSIFGSGREFF. In nucleotides, the CDR3 is TGTGCCAGCAGCATCTTTGGTAGCGGTCGGGAGTTCTTC. V is TRBV7-2 and J is TRBJ2-1, with D tentatively TRBD2 (6 bases). Trimming pared 5 bases from V and 14 bases from J, leaving 19 bases between. This CDR3 spans 13 amino acids. Germline V lookup: CDR1 SGHTA, CDR2 FQGNSA.

This clonotype came up a few times. This sequence joins TRBV20-1 and TRBJ1-6, with 7 bases fitting TRBD1. The CDR3 length is 15 residues. V gave up 3 bases and J gave up 8 bases; unmatched junction bases: 10. Germline V gene sequence: CDR1 DFQATT, CDR2 SNEGSKA (reference sequence). The CDR3 nucleotides read TGCAGTGCTAGGCGAGTCGGGACAGCAGATTCACCCCTCCACTTT. It yields the protein CSARRVGTADSPLHF.

The rearrangement links TRBV3-1 to TRBJ2-5; 11 bases align to TRBD2. This CDR3 is built from 16 residues. Looked up from germline, CDR1 is LGHDT and CDR2 is YNNKEL (reference sequence). The J segment lost 1 base and the V segment lost 5 bases, leaving 6 bases of the junction unmatched. The DNA for the CDR3 is TGTGCCAGCAGCGCTCGACTAGCGGGACTCCAAGAGACCCAGTACTTC. Translated: CASSARLAGLQETQYF.

This clonotype has a handful of counts. This chain connects TRBV5-1 to TRBJ1-1; the D is unclear. Trimming took 2 bases from V and 0 from J, leaving 11 bases between them. This CDR3 region has 15 residues. Germline-derived CDR1 and CDR2 are SGHRS and YFSETQ. Here the CDR3 reads CASSFGRTMNTEAFF. The CDR3 DNA is TGCGCCAGCAGCTTTGGCCGGACTATGAACACTGAAGCTTTCTTT.

V is TRBV18 and J is TRBJ2-7, with 10 bases identical to TRBD2. From germline, CDR1 is KGHSH and CDR2 LQKENI. The junction had 6 bases not matched to a gene; V was cut back by 1 base and J by 3 bases. This CDR3 comprises 16 residues. The CDR3 region is CASSPQGTSVYYEQYF. The CDR3 coding sequence is TGTGCCAGCTCACCACAGGGGACTAGCGTCTACTACGAGCAGTACTTC.